Each of the 24 T cell receptor beta chains below was sequenced from the same sample in a study of molecular identifiers for immune sequencing clone quantification. TCRdb independently ran MiXCR on the PCR reads; one entry per CDR3 protein. The table has tens of thousands of distinct CDR3 sequences, roughly 20% seen once. The sequenced sample consisted of naive CD8+ T cells from blood, with Jurkat cell RNA spiked in. Subset meaning: FACS-sorted CD8+CD4-CCR7+CD45RA+ naive T cells. The source of these receptors is a human donor in good health. Some libraries in this study had Jurkat cell RNA spiked in.

This clonotype has ten or more counts. The V and J genes are TRBV10-3 and TRBJ2-2; D gene unclear. Germline assignment: CDR1 ENHRY and CDR2 SYGVKD. The CDR3 is 13 amino acids. V lost 6 bases, J lost 0 bases, and 5 bases lay in between. The CDR3 nucleotides are TGTGCCATCAGCCCGGCGAACACCGGGGAGCTGTTTTTT. This sequence encodes CAISPANTGELFF.

This clonotype appeared a few times. V usage is TRBV12-5 and J usage is TRBJ1-5; 8 nucleotides agree with TRBD1. J gave up 1 base and V 0 bases, and 2 bases lay outside the gene matches. This CDR3 contains 16 residues. CDR1 and CDR2 from the germline V gene are LGHNT and FRNRAP. CDR3 DNA sequence: TGTGCTAGTGGTTTGGTCACAGGGGGAAGCAATCAGCCCCAGCATTTT. Translating gives CASGLVTGGSNQPQHF.

This clonotype was seen at least ten times. V gene TRBV5-6 combines with J gene TRBJ1-5; D remains unclear. Germline loops: CDR1 SGHDT, CDR2 YYEEEE. This CDR3 spans 15 amino acids. V was trimmed by 1 base and J by 0 bases, leaving 8 bases between them. The CDR3 DNA reads as TGTGCCAGCAGCTTGACCGGCAATAGCAATCAGCCCCAGCATTTT. This codes for CASSLTGNSNQPQHF. Full variable domain (outside the CDR3, taken from reference TRBV5-6 and TRBJ1-5): DAGVTQSPTHLIKTRGQQVTLRCSPKSGHDTVSWYQQALGQGPQFIFQYYEEEERQRGNFPDRFSGHQFPNYSSELNVNALLLGDSALYLCASSLTGNSNQPQHFGDGTRLSIL.

Many counts were recorded for this clonotype. The chain has TRBV25-1 and TRBJ2-3; 7 positions agree with TRBD2. The junction had 5 bases not matched to a gene; V was cut back by 4 bases and J by 4 bases. The CDR3 totals 14 residues. The germline V gene encodes CDR1 MGHDK and CDR2 SYGVNS. The CDR3 here is CASSVGAGPDTQYF. The CDR3 DNA reads TGTGCCAGCAGTGTAGGAGCGGGACCAGATACGCAGTATTTT. The complete variable domain, with remaining parts taken from reference TRBV25-1 and TRBJ2-3, reads EADIYQTPRYLVIGTGKKITLECSQTMGHDKMYWYQQDPGMELHLIHYSYGVNSTEKGDLSSESTVSRIRTEHFPLTLESARPSHTSQYLCASSVGAGPDTQYFGPGTRLTVL.

In this sample, this clonotype turned up many times. The chain has TRBV6-8 and TRBJ1-2, with D perhaps matching TRBD1 (6 bases). This CDR3 is built from 17 residues. Germline CDR1 is MNHGY and CDR2 is SAAAGT. Trimming removed 6 bases at V and 4 bases at J, with 24 bases between. DNA of the CDR3: TGTGCCAGCAGGAAACCAACCCCGACAGGCCAAGGCTATGGCTACACCTTC. Protein product: CASRKPTPTGQGYGYTF.

This clonotype came up many times. V gene TRBV4-3 combines with J gene TRBJ2-1, with D unclear. Germline V lookup: CDR1 LGHNA, CDR2 YSLEER. The CDR3 covers 16 residues. V lost 6 bases, J lost 4 bases, and 19 bases lay in between. CDR3 residues: CASSSSLDGKYNEQFF. CDR3 sequence (DNA): TGCGCCAGCAGTAGCAGTCTGGACGGAAAATACAATGAGCAGTTCTTC.

This clonotype was recorded many times. The chain combines TRBV7-8 with TRBJ2-3; D is ambiguous. V dropped 5 bases and J dropped 2 bases, with 2 bases sitting between them. The CDR3 runs 11 residues. Germline assignment: CDR1 SGHVS and CDR2 FQNEAQ. CDR3 DNA sequence: TGTGCCAGCAGCCACACAGATACGCAGTATTTT. Its translation: CASSHTDTQYF.

At least ten counts were recorded for this clonotype. This chain connects TRBV28 to TRBJ2-3; the D is unclear. Germline V CDR1 and CDR2: MDHEN, SYDVKM. The V end lost 1 base, the J end lost 4 bases, and 9 bases lay between the germline ends. The CDR3 totals 14 residues. The DNA for the CDR3 is TGTGCCAGCAGTTTATTGTTCAACCCAGATACGCAGTATTTT. Its translation is CASSLLFNPDTQYF.

Ten or more counts support this clonotype. The gene calls are TRBV28 and TRBJ1-1, with TRBD1 matching 7 bases. CDR1 is MDHEN and CDR2 is SYDVKM in the germline V gene. CDR3 length equals 15 residues. The J segment lost 1 base and the V segment lost 2 bases, leaving 4 bases of the junction unmatched. The CDR3 here is CASSLAGTANTEAFF. CDR3 nucleotides: TGTGCCAGCAGTTTAGCCGGGACAGCGAACACTGAAGCTTTCTTT.

This clonotype was picked up one time. This may be a read error: a much more frequent sequence differs by one nucleotide. In DNA, the CDR3 is TGCGCCAACACTGCTAGCGGGTCCTACGAGCAGTACTTC. Its translation is CANTASGSYEQYF. V is TRBV5-1 and J is TRBJ2-7; TRBD2 aligns across 8 bases. There are 13 residues in the CDR3. J gave up 1 base and V 9 bases, and 6 bases lay outside the gene matches. Looked up from germline, CDR1 is SGHRS and CDR2 is YFSETQ.

This clonotype was seen repeatedly, ten times or more. The chain joins TRBV11-3 to TRBJ2-7, with 7 bases lining up with TRBD2. V dropped 0 bases and J dropped 3; count of bases not matched to a gene: 8. CDR1 is SGHNT, CDR2 YENEEA, per germline. There are 16 residues in the CDR3. The CDR3 nucleotides read TGTGCCAGCAGCTTAGATGGTGGCGGGAGTAGCTACGAGCAGTACTTC. It is translated as CASSLDGGGSSYEQYF.

This clonotype was seen at least ten times. The gene calls are TRBV21-1 and TRBJ2-1; whether TRBD2, the table's D call, matches the DNA was not checked. TRBV21-1 is deemed a pseudogene. This CDR3 is built from 17 residues. In DNA form, the CDR3 reads TGTGCCAGCAGCCTCCCCGAGGCCCTGAGCTCCTACAATGAGCAGTTCTTC. It yields the protein CASSLPEALSSYNEQFF.

This clonotype was found many times. The chain recombines TRBV15 with TRBJ2-7, with 8 nucleotides matching TRBD1. V dropped 5 bases and J dropped 6; count of bases not matched to a gene: 9. Germline V gene sequence: CDR1 LNHNV, CDR2 YYDKDF (reference sequence). CDR3 length: 14 amino acids. The CDR3 region has the DNA TGTGCCACCAGCTCAGGACAGGGACAAAGCGAGCAGTACTTC. Its protein is CATSSGQGQSEQYF. The complete variable domain, with remaining parts taken from reference TRBV15 and TRBJ2-7, reads DAMVIQNPRYQVTQFGKPVTLSCSQTLNHNVMYWYQQKSSQAPKLLFHYYDKDFNNEADTPDNFQSRRPNTSFCFLDIRSPGLGDTAMYLCATSSGQGQSEQYFGPGTRLTVT.

This clonotype was counted at least ten times. V and J are TRBV19 and TRBJ1-1; no clear D gene. V dropped 9 bases and J dropped 1 base, with 9 bases sitting between them. The CDR3 is 12 amino acids. Germline V gene sequence: CDR1 LNHDA, CDR2 SQIVND (reference sequence). CDR3 loop: CASSGSNTEAFF. CDR3 bases: TGTGCCAGCTCGGGATCGAACACTGAAGCTTTCTTT.

The table lists this clonotype with many counts. The chain joins TRBV27 to TRBJ2-2; weak D call: TRBD1 (5 bases). Trimming took off 11 bases at V and 3 bases at J, with 10 bases between the two ends. Germline-derived CDR1 and CDR2 are MNHEY and SMNVEV (reference sequence). The CDR3 is 12 amino acids. The CDR3 DNA reads TGTGCCTGCCGACAGTACACCGGGGAGCTGTTTTTT. Amino acids: CACRQYTGELFF.

This clonotype has at least ten counts. V gene TRBV11-2 combines with J gene TRBJ2-1; D call uncertain. Deletions cut 5 bases from V and 1 base from J, with 21 bases between. The CDR3 contains 18 residues. The germline V gene encodes CDR1 SGHAT and CDR2 FQNNGV. CDR3 loop: CASSPTSGPDGSYNEQFF. Written as DNA, the CDR3 is TGTGCCAGCAGCCCGACCAGTGGACCCGATGGGTCCTACAATGAGCAGTTCTTC.

This clonotype was seen many times. The chain is built from TRBV12-3 or TRBV12-4 and TRBJ2-2; D uncertain. V lost 5 bases, J lost 2 bases, and 6 bases lay in between. CDR3 length: 13 residues. In DNA form, the CDR3 reads TGTGCCAGCAGTCTCTTTAACACCGGGGAGCTGTTTTTT. This codes for CASSLFNTGELFF.

This clonotype has ten or more counts. This chain joins TRBV7-9 and TRBJ2-1; 12 nucleotides agree with TRBD2. The CDR3 length is 17 residues. Germline CDR1 and CDR2: SEHNR and FQNEAQ (reference sequence). The V gene end was trimmed by 3 bases and the J gene end by 5 bases; junction bases not matched to a gene: 8. The CDR3 here is CASSLGLAGHLNNEQFF. The DNA of the CDR3 is TGTGCCAGCAGCTTGGGACTAGCGGGCCACCTAAACAATGAGCAGTTCTTC. Looking up the rest from reference TRBV7-9 and TRBJ2-1 gives the full variable domain: DTGVSQNPRHKITKRGQNVTFRCDPISEHNRLYWYRQTLGQGPEFLTYFQNEAQLEKSRLLSDRFSAERPKGSFSTLEIQRTEQGDSAMYLCASSLGLAGHLNNEQFFGPGTRLTVL.

This clonotype was counted at least ten times. The rearrangement links TRBV27 to TRBJ2-3; 14 bases line up with TRBD2. Germline loops: CDR1 MNHEY, CDR2 SMNVEV (reference sequence). The CDR3 has 16 residues. V dropped 8 bases and J dropped 4; count of bases not matched to a gene: 8. CDR3 sequence (DNA): TGTGCCAGCCAGCCCTGGACTAGCGGGAGGTCAGATACGCAGTATTTT. Residues: CASQPWTSGRSDTQYF.

The CDR3 is CASAPRGWTEAFF. The CDR3 DNA reads as TGTGCCAGCGCGCCCAGGGGCTGGACTGAAGCTTTCTTT. The V call is TRBV12-3 or TRBV12-4, the J call TRBJ1-1, with TRBD1 as a possible D gene (6 bases). Deletions cut 8 bases from V and 5 bases from J, with 15 bases between. CDR3 length: 13 residues.

The gene calls are TRBV12-3 or TRBV12-4 and TRBJ1-1, with no clear D. V lost 4 bases and J lost 7, with 7 bases in between. The CDR3 contains 11 residues. CDR3 sequence: CASSWEFEAFF. In DNA, the CDR3 is TGTGCCAGCAGTTGGGAGTTTGAAGCTTTCTTT.

There are a few counts of this clonotype. V usage is TRBV12-3 or TRBV12-4 and J usage is TRBJ1-1; D uncertain. V lost 8 bases, J lost 10 bases, and 11 bases lay in between. This CDR3 has 10 residues. CDR3 DNA sequence: TGTGCCAGCTGGATGAACCGAGCTTTCTTT. Encoded protein: CASWMNRAFF.

This clonotype was counted many times. The rearrangement uses TRBV4-3 and TRBJ2-7; 12 bases align to TRBD1. The length of the CDR3 is 14 residues. V dropped 3 bases and J dropped 7; count of bases not matched to a gene: 4. The germline gives CDR1 LGHNA, CDR2 YSLEER. DNA for the CDR3: TGCGCCAGCAGCCAGGGACAGGGGGCTCGGGAGCAGTACTTC. Its protein product is CASSQGQGAREQYF.

Concerning this clonotype: This may stem from a read error, because a much larger clone lies one nucleotide away. The genes are TRBV16 and TRBJ2-7, with D uncertain. The CDR3 sequence is 14 residues long. Germline V lookup: CDR1 KGHSY, CDR2 FQNENV. CDR3 coding DNA: TGTGCCTGCAGCCCTTCGTACAGTACCTACGAGCAGTACTTC. Translating it yields CACSPSYSTYEQYF.